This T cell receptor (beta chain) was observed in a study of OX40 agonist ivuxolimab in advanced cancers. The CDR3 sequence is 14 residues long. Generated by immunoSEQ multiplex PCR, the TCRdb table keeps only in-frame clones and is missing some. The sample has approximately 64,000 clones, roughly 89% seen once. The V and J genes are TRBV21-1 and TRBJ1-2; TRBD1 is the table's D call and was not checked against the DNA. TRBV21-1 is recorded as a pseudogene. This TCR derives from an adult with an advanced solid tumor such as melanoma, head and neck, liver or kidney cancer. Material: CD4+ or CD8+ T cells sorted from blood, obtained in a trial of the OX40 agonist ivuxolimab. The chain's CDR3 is CASSTSSRLYGYTF. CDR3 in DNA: TGTGCCAGCAGCACGTCTTCCAGGCTCTATGGCTACACCTTC.